The 2 T cell receptor beta chains presented below share a single source sample, sequenced in a study of shared clonotypes between healthy human individuals. TCRdb's copy holds only in-frame clones and misses some; the assay was immunoSEQ multiplex PCR. The sample consists of millions of clones, 85% to 95% of them appearing once. The specimen sequenced was naive CD4+ T cells sorted from blood. Subset here: CD45RA+ positively selected. These receptor sequences come from a young man in good health.

V gene TRBV5-4 combines with J gene TRBJ2-3, with D perhaps TRBD1 or TRBD2 (5 bases each). This CDR3 contains 14 residues. Germline values: CDR1 SGHNT, CDR2 YYREEE (reference sequence). V gave up 4 bases and J gave up 2 bases, with 11 bases separating them. The CDR3 DNA reads TGTGCCAGCAGCGATCGGGACGCCACAGATACGCAGTATTTT. It codes for CASSDRDATDTQYF.

In DNA, the CDR3 is TGCGCCAGCAGCTTGGCAGGGGGCTTCAACTACGAGCAGTACTTC. Amino acid sequence: CASSLAGGFNYEQYF. The chain recombines TRBV5-1 with TRBJ2-7, with 8 bases fitting TRBD1. Trimming took 0 bases from V and 3 from J; bases not matched to a gene: 5. Looked up from germline, CDR1 is SGHRS and CDR2 is YFSETQ. CDR3 length: 15 amino acids.